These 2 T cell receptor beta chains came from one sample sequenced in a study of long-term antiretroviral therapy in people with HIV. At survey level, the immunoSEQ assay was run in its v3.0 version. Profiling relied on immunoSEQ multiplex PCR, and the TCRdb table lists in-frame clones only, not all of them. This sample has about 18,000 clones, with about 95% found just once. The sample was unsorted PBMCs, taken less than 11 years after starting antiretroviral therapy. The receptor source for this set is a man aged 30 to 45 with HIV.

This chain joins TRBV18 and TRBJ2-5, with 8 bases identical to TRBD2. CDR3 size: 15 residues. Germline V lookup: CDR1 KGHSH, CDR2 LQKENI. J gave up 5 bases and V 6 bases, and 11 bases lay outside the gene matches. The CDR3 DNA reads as TGTGCCAGCTCGTATGCAGCGGGGGAATGGGAGACCCAGTACTTC. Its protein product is CASSYAAGEWETQYF.

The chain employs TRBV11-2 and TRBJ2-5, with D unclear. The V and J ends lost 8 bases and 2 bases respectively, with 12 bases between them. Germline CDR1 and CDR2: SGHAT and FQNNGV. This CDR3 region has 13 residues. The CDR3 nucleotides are TGTGCCAGCGCCAAGGGTCGACAAGAGACCCAGTACTTC. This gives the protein CASAKGRQETQYF.